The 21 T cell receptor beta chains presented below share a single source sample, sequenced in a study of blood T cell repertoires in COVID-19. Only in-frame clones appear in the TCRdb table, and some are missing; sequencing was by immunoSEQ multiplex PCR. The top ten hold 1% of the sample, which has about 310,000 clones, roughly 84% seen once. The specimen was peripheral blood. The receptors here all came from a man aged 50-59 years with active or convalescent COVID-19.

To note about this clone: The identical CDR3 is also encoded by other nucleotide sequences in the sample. The CDR3 coding sequence is TGTGCCAGCAGTTCAGGACAGGGGTACTATGGCTACACCTTC. Residues: CASSSGQGYYGYTF. The V gene is TRBV28, the J gene TRBJ1-2; TRBD1 agrees at 9 bases. V lost 4 bases to trimming and J lost 3 bases; unmatched junction nucleotides: 3. The CDR3 is 14 residues long. Germline CDR1 reads MDHEN; CDR2 reads SYDVKM.

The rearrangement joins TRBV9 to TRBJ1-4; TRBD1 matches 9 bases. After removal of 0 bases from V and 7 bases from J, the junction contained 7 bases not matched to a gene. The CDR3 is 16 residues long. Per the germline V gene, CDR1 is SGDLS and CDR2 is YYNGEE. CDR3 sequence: CASSVDPGQGSEKLFF. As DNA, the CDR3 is TGTGCCAGCAGCGTAGACCCGGGACAGGGCTCTGAAAAACTGTTTTTT.

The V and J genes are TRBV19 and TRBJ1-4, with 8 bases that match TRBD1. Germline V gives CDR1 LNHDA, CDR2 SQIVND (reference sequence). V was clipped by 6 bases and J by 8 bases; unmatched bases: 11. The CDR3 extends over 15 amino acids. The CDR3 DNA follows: TGTGCCAGTAGAGCCGGCGGGACAGGTCGGGAAAAACTGTTTTTT. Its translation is CASRAGGTGREKLFF.

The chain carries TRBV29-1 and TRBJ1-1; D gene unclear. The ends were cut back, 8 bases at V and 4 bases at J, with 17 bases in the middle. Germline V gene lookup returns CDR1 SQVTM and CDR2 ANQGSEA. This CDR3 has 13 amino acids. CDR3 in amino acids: CSTQTTDTTEAFF. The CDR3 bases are TGCAGCACCCAGACCACAGATACCACTGAAGCTTTCTTT.

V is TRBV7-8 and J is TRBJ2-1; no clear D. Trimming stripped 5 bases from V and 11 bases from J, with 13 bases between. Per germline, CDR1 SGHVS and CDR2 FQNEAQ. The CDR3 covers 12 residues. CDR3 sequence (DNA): TGTGCCAGCAGCCCTGCCGAGGCTAAGCAGTTCTTC. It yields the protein CASSPAEAKQFF.

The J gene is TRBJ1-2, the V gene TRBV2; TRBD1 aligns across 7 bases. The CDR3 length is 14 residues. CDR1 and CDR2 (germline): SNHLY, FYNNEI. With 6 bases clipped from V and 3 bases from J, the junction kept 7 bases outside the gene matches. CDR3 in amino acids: CASRRDSTYYGYTF. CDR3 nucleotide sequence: TGTGCCAGCAGAAGGGACAGCACTTACTATGGCTACACCTTC.

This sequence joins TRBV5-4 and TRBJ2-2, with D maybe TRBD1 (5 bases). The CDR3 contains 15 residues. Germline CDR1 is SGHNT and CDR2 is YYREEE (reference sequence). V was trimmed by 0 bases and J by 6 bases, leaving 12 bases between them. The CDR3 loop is CASSLVGAPAGELFF. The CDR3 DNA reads TGTGCCAGCAGCTTGGTTGGGGCCCCAGCCGGGGAGCTGTTTTTT.

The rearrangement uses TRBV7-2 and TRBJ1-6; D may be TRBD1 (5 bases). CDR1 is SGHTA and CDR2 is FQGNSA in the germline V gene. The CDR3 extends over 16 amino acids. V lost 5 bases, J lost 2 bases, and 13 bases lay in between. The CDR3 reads CASSATGITYNSPLHF. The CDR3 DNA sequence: TGTGCCAGCAGCGCTACAGGCATCACCTATAATTCACCCCTCCACTTT.

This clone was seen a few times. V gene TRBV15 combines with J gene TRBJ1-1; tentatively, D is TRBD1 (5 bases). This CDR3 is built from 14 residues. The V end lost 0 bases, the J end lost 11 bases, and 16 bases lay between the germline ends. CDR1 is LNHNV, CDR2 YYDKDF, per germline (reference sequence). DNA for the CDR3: TGTGCCACCAGCAGAGACAGGGTTGAGAGTGGGGCTTTCTTT. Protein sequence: CATSRDRVESGAFF.

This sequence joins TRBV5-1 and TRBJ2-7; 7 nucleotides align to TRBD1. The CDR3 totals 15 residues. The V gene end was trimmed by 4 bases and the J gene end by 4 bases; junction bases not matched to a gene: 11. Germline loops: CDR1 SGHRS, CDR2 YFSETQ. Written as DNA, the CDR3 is TGCGCCAGCAGCGTAAGGGTCGGGACAGAGTACGAGCAGTACTTC. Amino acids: CASSVRVGTEYEQYF.

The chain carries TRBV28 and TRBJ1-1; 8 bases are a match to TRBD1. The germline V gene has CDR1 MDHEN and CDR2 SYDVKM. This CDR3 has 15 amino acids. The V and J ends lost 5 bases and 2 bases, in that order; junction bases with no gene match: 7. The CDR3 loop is CASSLRGPVNTEAFF. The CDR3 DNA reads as TGTGCCAGCAGTCTCAGGGGGCCGGTAAACACTGAAGCTTTCTTT.

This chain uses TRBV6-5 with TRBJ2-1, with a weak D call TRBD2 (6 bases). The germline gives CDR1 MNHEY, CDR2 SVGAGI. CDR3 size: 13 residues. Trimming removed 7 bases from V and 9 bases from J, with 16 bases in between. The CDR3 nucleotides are TGTGCCAGCACCAGAGGAGGGGTAGGTGAGCAGTTCTTC. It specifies CASTRGGVGEQFF.

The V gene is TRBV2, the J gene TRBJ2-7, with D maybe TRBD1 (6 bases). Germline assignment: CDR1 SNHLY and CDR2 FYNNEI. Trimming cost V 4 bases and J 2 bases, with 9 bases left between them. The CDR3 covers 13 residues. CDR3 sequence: CASSGQVAYEQYF. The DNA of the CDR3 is TGTGCCAGCAGTGGACAGGTGGCCTACGAGCAGTACTTC.

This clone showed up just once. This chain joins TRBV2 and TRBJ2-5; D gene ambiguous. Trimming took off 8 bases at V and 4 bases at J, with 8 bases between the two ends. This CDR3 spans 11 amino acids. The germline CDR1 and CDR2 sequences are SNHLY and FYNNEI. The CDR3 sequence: CASRSIETQYF. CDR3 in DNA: TGTGCCAGCCGCAGTATAGAGACCCAGTACTTC.

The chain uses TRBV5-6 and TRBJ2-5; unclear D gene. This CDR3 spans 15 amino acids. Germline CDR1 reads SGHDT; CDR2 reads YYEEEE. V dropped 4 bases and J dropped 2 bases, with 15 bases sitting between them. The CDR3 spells CASSIFGRQQETQYF. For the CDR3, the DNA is TGTGCCAGCAGCATTTTCGGCAGGCAGCAAGAGACCCAGTACTTC.

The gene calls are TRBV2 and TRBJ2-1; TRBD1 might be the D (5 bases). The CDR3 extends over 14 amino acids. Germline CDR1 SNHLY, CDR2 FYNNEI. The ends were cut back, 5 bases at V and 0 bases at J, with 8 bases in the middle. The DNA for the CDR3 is TGTGCCAGCAGTTTCGACAGCTCCTACAATGAGCAGTTCTTC. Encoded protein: CASSFDSSYNEQFF.

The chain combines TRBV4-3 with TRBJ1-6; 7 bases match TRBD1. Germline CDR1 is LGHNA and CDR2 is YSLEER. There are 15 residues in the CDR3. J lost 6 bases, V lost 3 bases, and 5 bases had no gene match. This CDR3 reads CASSQGQLSNSPLHF. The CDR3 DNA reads TGCGCCAGCAGCCAGGGACAGCTATCTAATTCACCCCTCCACTTT.

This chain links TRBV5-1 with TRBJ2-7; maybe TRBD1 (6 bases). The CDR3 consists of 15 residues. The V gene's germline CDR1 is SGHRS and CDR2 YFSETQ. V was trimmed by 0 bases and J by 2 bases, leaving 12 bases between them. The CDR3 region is CASSLGAGVAYEQYF. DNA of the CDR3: TGCGCCAGCAGCTTGGGAGCAGGGGTCGCCTACGAGCAGTACTTC. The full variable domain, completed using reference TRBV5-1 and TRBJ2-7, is KAGVTQTPRYLIKTRGQQVTLSCSPISGHRSVSWYQQTPGQGLQFLFEYFSETQRNKGNFPGRFSGRQFSNSRSEMNVSTLELGDSALYLCASSLGAGVAYEQYFGPGTRLTVT.

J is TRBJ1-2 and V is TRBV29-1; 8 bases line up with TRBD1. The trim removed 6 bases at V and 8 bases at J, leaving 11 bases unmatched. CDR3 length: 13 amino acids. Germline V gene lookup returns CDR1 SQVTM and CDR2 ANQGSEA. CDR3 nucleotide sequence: TGCAGCGTCCAGGGACAGGATGGAGGAGGCTACACCTTC. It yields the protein CSVQGQDGGGYTF.

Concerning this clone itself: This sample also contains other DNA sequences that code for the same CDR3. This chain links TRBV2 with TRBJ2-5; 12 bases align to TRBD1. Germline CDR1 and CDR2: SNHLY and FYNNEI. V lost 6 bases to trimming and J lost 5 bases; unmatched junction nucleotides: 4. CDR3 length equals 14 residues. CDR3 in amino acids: CASSRDRGRETQYF. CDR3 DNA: TGTGCCAGCAGCCGGGACAGGGGGCGCGAGACCCAGTACTTC. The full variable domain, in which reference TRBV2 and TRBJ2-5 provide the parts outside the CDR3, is EPEVTQTPSHQVTQMGQEVILRCVPISNHLYFYWYRQILGQKVEFLVSFYNNEISEKSEIFDDQFSVERPDGSNFTLKIRSTKLEDSAMYFCASSRDRGRETQYFGPGTRLLVL.

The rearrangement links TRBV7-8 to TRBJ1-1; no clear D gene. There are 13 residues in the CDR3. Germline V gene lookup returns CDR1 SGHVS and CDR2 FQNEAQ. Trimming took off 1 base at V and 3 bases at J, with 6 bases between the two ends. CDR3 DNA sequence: TGTGCCAGCAGCTTAGTTGTAGACACTGAAGCTTTCTTT. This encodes CASSLVVDTEAFF.